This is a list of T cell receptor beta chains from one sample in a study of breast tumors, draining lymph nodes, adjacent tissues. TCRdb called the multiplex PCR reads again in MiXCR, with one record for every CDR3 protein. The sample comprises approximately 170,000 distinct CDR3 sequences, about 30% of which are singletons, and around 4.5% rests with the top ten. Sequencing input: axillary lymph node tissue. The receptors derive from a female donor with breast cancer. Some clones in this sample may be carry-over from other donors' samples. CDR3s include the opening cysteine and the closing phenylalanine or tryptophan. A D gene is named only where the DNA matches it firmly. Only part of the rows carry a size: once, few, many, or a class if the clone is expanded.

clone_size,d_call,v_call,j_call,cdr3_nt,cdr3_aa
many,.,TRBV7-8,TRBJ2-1,TGTGCCAGCAGCTTGTCAGGGACAGAGCAGTTCTTC,CASSLSGTEQFF
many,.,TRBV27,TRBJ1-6,TGTGCCAGCAGTTTAGAGGGCAGAACCTATAATTCACCCCTCCACTTT,CASSLEGRTYNSPLHF
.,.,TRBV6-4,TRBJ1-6,TGTGCCAGCAGTCAGGGCCCCTATAATTCACCCCTCCACTTT,CASSQGPYNSPLHF
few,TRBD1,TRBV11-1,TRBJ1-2,TGTGCCAGCAGCTCCTCCGGGACAGCGCACCGGTATGGCTACACCTTC,CASSSSGTAHRYGYTF
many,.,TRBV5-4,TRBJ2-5,TGTGCCAGCAGTAACGGTCAGACTAGGTGGGAGACCCAGTACTTC,CASSNGQTRWETQYF
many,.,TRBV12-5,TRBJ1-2,TGTGCTAGTGGTTTGGCTGGAGGGCAGCTCAATGGCTACACCTTC,CASGLAGGQLNGYTF
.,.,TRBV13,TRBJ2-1,TGTGCCAGCAGCTCCGACTACGGCGGTGAGCAGTTCTTC,CASSSDYGGEQFF
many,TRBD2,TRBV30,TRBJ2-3,TGTGCCTGGAGTGTATCGCTAGCGGGAGGTACAGATACGCAGTATTTT,CAWSVSLAGGTDTQYF
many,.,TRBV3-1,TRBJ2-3,TGTGCCAGCAGCCAAGGTCAAGGCGCCCATTTGTACGGTACGCAGTATTTT,CASSQGQGAHLYGTQYF
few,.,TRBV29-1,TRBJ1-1,TGCAGCATCAGATACACTGAAGCTTTCTTT,CSIRYTEAFF
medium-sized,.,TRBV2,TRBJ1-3,TGTGCCAGCAGTCGCGGACAGTACTCTGGAAACACCATATATTTT,CASSRGQYSGNTIYF
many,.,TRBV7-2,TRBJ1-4,TGTGCCAGCAGTCACCGGGACATTGGCGGAGAACTGTTTTTT,CASSHRDIGGELFF
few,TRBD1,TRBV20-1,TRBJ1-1,TGCAGTGCTCGGGACAGGGCGAACACTGAAGCTTTCTTT,CSARDRANTEAFF
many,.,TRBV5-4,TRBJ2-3,TGTGCCAGCAGCTTGAAGCTGGGTAGTTACGCTACCACAGATACGCAGTATTTT,CASSLKLGSYATTDTQYF
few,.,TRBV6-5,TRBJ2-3,TGTGCCAGCAGTTACTCACCGGCCGTTACAGATACGCAGTATTTT,CASSYSPAVTDTQYF
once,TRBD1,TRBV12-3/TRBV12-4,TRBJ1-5,TGTGCCAGCAGTTTATCAGGGGGCTACGAGCAGCCCCAGCATTTT,CASSLSGGYEQPQHF
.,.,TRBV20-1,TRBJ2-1,TGCAGTGCTAGTGGTTTGTCAGCTCGGACCGATGTTGGGTTCTTC,CSASGLSARTDVGFF
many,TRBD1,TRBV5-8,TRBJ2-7,TGTGCCAGCAGCGACGGACAGGGGAGGTACGAGCAGTACTTC,CASSDGQGRYEQYF
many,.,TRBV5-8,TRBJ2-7,TGTGCCAGCAGCTTGACCCCGGGACCCAATTACGAGCAGTACTTC,CASSLTPGPNYEQYF
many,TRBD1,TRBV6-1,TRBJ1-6,TGTGCCAGCAGTGGATCTCTAGGGGGGACAGGCGTAAATTCACCCCTCCACTTT,CASSGSLGGTGVNSPLHF
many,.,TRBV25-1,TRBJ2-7,TGTGCCAGCAGTGACCGGCCAGGGATCGAGCAGTACTTC,CASSDRPGIEQYF
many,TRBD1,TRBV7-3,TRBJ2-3,TGTGCCAGCAGCTGGACAGGAAGCACAGATACGCAGTATTTT,CASSWTGSTDTQYF
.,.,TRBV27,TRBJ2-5,TGTGCCAGCAGTCGGACAGCTAGTTTTGGGGAGACCCAGTACTTC,CASSRTASFGETQYF
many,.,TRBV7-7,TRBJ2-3,TGTGCTAGCAGCTTAATTACAGCTTCAGATACGCAGTATTTT,CASSLITASDTQYF